This T cell receptor (beta chain) comes out of a study of T cells in localized non-small cell lung cancer. Notes on the study in general: In uninvolved adjacent lung, T cell clonality reached its highest value, exceeding tumor. Appearances in adjacent lung were noted for a median roughly 50 of the top 100 tumor clones. Because only a single region of the tumor was sequenced, heterogeneity remains possible. Among blood samples, higher T cell density accompanied longer overall survival.

Repertoires were generated with immunoSEQ multiplex PCR, while TCRdb's copy carries only in-frame clones and drops some. The sample includes about 13,000 clones, roughly 27% of them seen just once. This clone occurred a few times. Its target is unknown. The CDR3 length is 14 residues. The V and J ends lost 8 bases and 0 bases respectively, with 14 bases between them. CDR1 is GTSNPN, CDR2 SVGIG, per germline (reference sequence). This TCR derives from a female donor over 55 with stage I lung adenocarcinoma. The sample in question was lung tumor tissue, obtained before any cancer treatment. The chain couples TRBV30 to TRBJ2-1; D may correspond to TRBD1 or TRBD2 (5 bases each). This CDR3 reads CAAGRASSYNEQFF. The CDR3 DNA sequence: TGTGCCGCAGGGCGGGCCAGCTCCTACAATGAGCAGTTCTTC.